A selection of T cell receptor beta chains follows, all from one sample in a study of shared clonotypes between healthy human individuals. Measured with immunoSEQ multiplex PCR; TCRdb has only the in-frame clones, and not every one. The profile covers about 2.3 million clones, with roughly 90% appearing a single time and approximately 0.39% taken by the ten largest. Input material: naive CD4+ T cells from PBMCs. The receptors here all came from a man aged 18-30 years in good health. Some clones in this sample may be carry-over from other donors' samples. Both conserved end residues are part of each CDR3. D genes are given only for firm matches. Rows may omit the clone size; those that give it use once, few, many or a size class.

size: -; J: TRBJ2-3; D: -; V: TRBV15; CDR3: CATSRGPSFRDGYTDTQYF; DNA: TGTGCCACCAGCAGAGGCCCCTCCTTCCGGGACGGATACACAGATACGCAGTATTTT
size: -; J: TRBJ1-2; D: -; V: TRBV7-9; CDR3: CASSRSDGGGYTF; DNA: TGTGCCAGCAGCCGATCAGACGGTGGTGGCTACACCTTC
size: -; J: TRBJ1-1; D: -; V: TRBV28; CDR3: CASNLLTGMNTEAFF; DNA: TGTGCCAGCAACCTGTTAACCGGAATGAACACTGAAGCTTTCTTT
size: -; J: TRBJ1-5; D: -; V: TRBV6-1; CDR3: CASSGVLGTNQPQHF; DNA: TGTGCCAGCAGTGGGGTTCTAGGGACAAATCAGCCCCAGCATTTT
size: -; J: TRBJ2-3; D: -; V: TRBV15; CDR3: CATRALAEGTDTQYF; DNA: TGTGCCACCAGGGCCCTGGCCGAGGGCACAGATACGCAGTATTTT
size: -; J: TRBJ1-5; D: -; V: TRBV7-9; CDR3: CASSLAGHNQPQHF; DNA: TGTGCCAGCAGCTTAGCAGGGCATAATCAGCCCCAGCATTTT
size: once; J: TRBJ2-3; D: -; V: TRBV2; CDR3: CASSDGTTDTQYF; DNA: TGTGCCAGCAGCGATGGCACCACAGATACGCAGTATTTT
size: -; J: TRBJ1-4; D: -; V: TRBV7-3; CDR3: CASSLNAGTNEKLFF; DNA: TGTGCCAGCAGCTTAAATGCAGGGACTAATGAAAAACTGTTTTTT
size: -; J: TRBJ1-2; D: -; V: TRBV28; CDR3: CASRPRWPGYTF; DNA: TGTGCCAGCAGGCCTCGCTGGCCAGGCTACACCTTC
size: -; J: TRBJ1-1; D: -; V: TRBV6-5; CDR3: CASSPTVMNTEAFF; DNA: TGTGCCAGCAGTCCGACAGTCATGAACACTGAAGCTTTCTTT
size: -; J: TRBJ1-5; D: -; V: TRBV19; CDR3: CASSPLAGDSNQPQHF; DNA: TGTGCCAGTAGTCCCTTAGCAGGGGATAGCAATCAGCCCCAGCATTTT